This T cell receptor beta chain was retrieved from a study of T cells in Graves' hyperthyroidism and ophthalmopathy. Hyperthyroidism had been newly diagnosed in patients aged 18 to 65, and its duration was under 2 months. V was pared by 4 bases and J by 6 bases, with 10 bases between. The CDR3 loop spans 12 amino acids. Germline lookup yields CDR1 SGHTA and CDR2 FQGNSA. The study, taken as a whole, reports: Most thyroid clonotypes expanded above 0.001 appeared in blood too.

This clonotype was seen many times. Its cognate antigen is unknown. From RNA transcripts, TCR beta CDR3 regions were amplified. First-round RT-PCR with HTBI primers amplified the TCR CDR3 region. One entry per CDR3 protein results from TCRdb running MiXCR on the multiplex PCR reads. This sample has roughly 700,000 distinct CDR3 sequences, with under 45% found just once. The rearrangement uses TRBV7-2 and TRBJ2-7; D call uncertain. The clonotype comes from a woman in her 40s with Graves' hyperthyroidism. Sequencing was performed on blood. CDR3 sequence: CASSSGSTEQYF. In DNA form, the CDR3 reads TGTGCCAGCAGCTCCGGCTCCACCGAGCAGTACTTC.